This T cell receptor beta chain emerged from a study of T cell changes during pregnancy in multiple sclerosis. Some clones are missing from TCRdb's copy, which holds only in-frame ones; the method was immunoSEQ multiplex PCR. The table shows 80,000 to 130,000 clones, with about 94% occurring only once. Germline CDR1 SNHLY, CDR2 FYNNEI. The CDR3 length is 13 residues. V trimming: 4 bases; J trimming: 6 bases; junction bases outside the gene matches: 3. The chain recombines TRBV2 with TRBJ2-5; TRBD1 matches at 9 bases. Sequences were derived from peripheral blood, sampled before pregnancy. This receptor was identified in a female donor with multiple sclerosis, enrolled in a pregnancy study. This chain's CDR3 is CASSGDRAQTQYF. For the CDR3, the DNA is TGTGCCAGCAGTGGGGACAGGGCCCAGACCCAGTACTTC.